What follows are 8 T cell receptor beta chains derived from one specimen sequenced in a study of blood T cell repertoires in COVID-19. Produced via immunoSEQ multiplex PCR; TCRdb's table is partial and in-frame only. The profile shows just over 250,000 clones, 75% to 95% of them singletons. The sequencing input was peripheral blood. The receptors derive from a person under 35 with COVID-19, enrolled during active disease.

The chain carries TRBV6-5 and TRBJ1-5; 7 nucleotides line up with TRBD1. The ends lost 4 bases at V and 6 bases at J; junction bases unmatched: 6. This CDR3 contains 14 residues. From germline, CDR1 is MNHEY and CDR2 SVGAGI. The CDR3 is CASSSTGAPQPQHF. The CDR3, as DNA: TGTGCCAGCAGTTCCACAGGGGCACCTCAGCCCCAGCATTTT.

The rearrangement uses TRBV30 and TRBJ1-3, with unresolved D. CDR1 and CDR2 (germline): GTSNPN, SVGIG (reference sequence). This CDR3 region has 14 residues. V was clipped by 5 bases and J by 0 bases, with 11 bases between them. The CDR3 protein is CAWSIWSSGNTIYF. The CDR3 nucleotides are TGTGCCTGGTCAATTTGGAGCTCTGGAAACACCATATATTTT.

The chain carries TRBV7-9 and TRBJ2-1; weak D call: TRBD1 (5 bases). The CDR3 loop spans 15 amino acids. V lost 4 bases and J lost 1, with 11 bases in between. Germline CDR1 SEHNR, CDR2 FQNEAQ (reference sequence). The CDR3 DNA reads TGTGCCAGCAGCTGGGAATCAGGGTCCTACAATGAGCAGTTCTTC. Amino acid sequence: CASSWESGSYNEQFF.

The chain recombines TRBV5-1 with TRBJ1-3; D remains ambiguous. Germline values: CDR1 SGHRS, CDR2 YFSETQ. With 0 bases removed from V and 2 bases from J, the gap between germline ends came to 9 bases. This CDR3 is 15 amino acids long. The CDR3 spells CASSLGQVAGNTIYF. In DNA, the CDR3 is TGCGCCAGCAGCTTGGGGCAGGTCGCTGGAAACACCATATATTTT.

CDR3 in DNA: TGTGCCAGCAGCTTAGCGGGGGGACTAGCGGGTGAGGAGCAGTTCTTC. It translates to CASSLAGGLAGEEQFF. The genes are TRBV7-6 and TRBJ2-1, with 12 bases fitting TRBD2. Germline-derived CDR1 and CDR2 are SGHVS and FNYEAQ. Germline trimming cut 0 bases from V and 10 bases from J; bases unmatched to any gene: 7. The CDR3 totals 16 residues.

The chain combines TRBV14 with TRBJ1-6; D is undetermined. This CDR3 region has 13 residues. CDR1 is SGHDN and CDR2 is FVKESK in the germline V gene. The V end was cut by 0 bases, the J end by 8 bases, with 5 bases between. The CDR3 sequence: CASSQEGYSPLHF. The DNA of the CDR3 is TGTGCCAGCAGCCAAGAGGGCTATTCACCCCTCCACTTT.

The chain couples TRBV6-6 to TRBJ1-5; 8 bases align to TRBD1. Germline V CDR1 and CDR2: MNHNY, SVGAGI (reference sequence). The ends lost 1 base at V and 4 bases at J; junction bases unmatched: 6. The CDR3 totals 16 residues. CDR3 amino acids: CASSYLGQGSNQPQHF. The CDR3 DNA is TGTGCCAGCAGTTACTTAGGACAGGGATCGAATCAGCCCCAGCATTTT.

The CDR3 DNA sequence: TGCGCCAGCAGCTTGGGCAGCTACAATGAGCAGTTCTTC. It encodes CASSLGSYNEQFF. The chain carries TRBV5-1 and TRBJ2-1; D unclear. CDR3 length: 13 amino acids. The V gene's germline CDR1 is SGHRS and CDR2 YFSETQ. Trimming left V 0 bases short and J 3 bases short, with 4 bases between.